Below, 26 T cell receptor beta chains from the same sample are listed, as sequenced in a study of blood T cell repertoires in COVID-19. Using immunoSEQ multiplex PCR, the repertoire was profiled, and TCRdb retains in-frame clones only, with some absent. The sample consists of 100,000 to 150,000 clones, about 91% of them appearing once. Sequencing used peripheral blood. The receptor set was obtained from a man in his forties or fifties with acute or convalescent COVID-19.

V usage is TRBV10-3 and J usage is TRBJ1-2, with D perhaps matching TRBD1 (5 bases). Per the germline V gene, CDR1 is ENHRY and CDR2 is SYGVKD. V shed 8 bases and J shed 0 bases, with 10 bases lying between them. The CDR3 extends over 13 amino acids. The CDR3 region has the DNA TGTGCCATCTCCGCAGGGACTAACTATGGCTACACCTTC. Protein product: CAISAGTNYGYTF.

This chain links TRBV7-2 with TRBJ2-6; TRBD2 agrees at 7 bases. CDR1 is SGHTA, CDR2 FQGNSA, per germline. V shed 4 bases, J shed 0 bases, and the junction held 6 bases outside the gene matches. This CDR3 has 17 residues. CDR3 region: CASSSGGSPSGANVLTF. CDR3 DNA sequence: TGTGCCAGCAGCTCCGGGGGGTCTCCCTCTGGGGCCAACGTCCTGACTTTC.

This clone was detected only a few times. The chain joins TRBV5-4 to TRBJ2-3; D perhaps matches TRBD2 (6 bases). Germline values: CDR1 SGHNT, CDR2 YYREEE (reference sequence). V was cut by 1 base and J by 2 bases, with 11 bases left in between. This CDR3 is 15 amino acids long. Here the CDR3 DNA reads TGTGCCAGCAGCTTGTGGGAGGCCCCCACAGATACGCAGTATTTT. This encodes CASSLWEAPTDTQYF.

This rearrangement joins TRBV6-5 to TRBJ1-2; D not certain. CDR3 size: 12 residues. The V gene's germline CDR1 is MNHEY and CDR2 SVGAGI. V was cut by 7 bases and J by 7 bases, with 13 bases left in between. CDR3 DNA sequence: TGTGCCAGCAATGGAGGGTGGAGTGGCTACACCTTC. Its translation: CASNGGWSGYTF.

Concerning this clone itself: This same CDR3 is encoded by further DNA sequences in the sample. The chain is built from TRBV10-3 and TRBJ1-1; tentative D call: TRBD1 (5 bases). The V end lost 2 bases, the J end lost 4 bases, and 8 bases lay between the germline ends. This CDR3 has 13 residues. Germline values: CDR1 ENHRY, CDR2 SYGVKD. The CDR3 reads CAISEGGGTEAFF. CDR3 DNA: TGTGCCATCAGTGAGGGGGGGGGCACTGAAGCTTTCTTT.

J is TRBJ2-5 and V is TRBV2; no clear D gene. CDR3 length equals 12 residues. Germline V gene data show CDR1 as SNHLY and CDR2 as FYNNEI. Trimming cost V 5 bases and J 5 bases, with 9 bases left between them. CDR3 protein: CASSYVEETQYF. The CDR3 region has the DNA TGTGCCAGCAGTTATGTGGAGGAGACCCAGTACTTC.

CDR3 DNA sequence: TGCGCCAGCAGCTTGTCCCCGACAGGGGATTATGGCTACACCTTC. This gives the protein CASSLSPTGDYGYTF. The chain joins TRBV5-1 to TRBJ1-2, with 8 bases that match TRBD1. The germline V gene has CDR1 SGHRS and CDR2 YFSETQ. V shed 1 base, J shed 5 bases, and the junction held 7 bases outside the gene matches. The CDR3 totals 15 residues.

The chain carries TRBV5-5 and TRBJ1-5; 12 nucleotides line up with TRBD1. Per germline, CDR1 SGHKS and CDR2 YYEKEE (reference sequence). V gave up 1 base and J gave up 7 bases; unmatched junction bases: 15. The CDR3 runs to 19 residues. The CDR3: CASSLMPWGQGAIGQPQHF. The CDR3 DNA follows: TGTGCCAGCAGCTTGATGCCCTGGGGACAGGGGGCTATCGGGCAGCCCCAGCATTTT.

This chain uses TRBV5-1 with TRBJ1-1; 9 nucleotides agree with TRBD1. CDR1 is SGHRS, CDR2 YFSETQ, per germline. This CDR3 contains 15 residues. The ends lost 8 bases at V and 3 bases at J; junction bases unmatched: 11. The CDR3, as DNA: TGCGCCAGTACAGGGGGCGCGGGAAAGGACACTGAAGCTTTCTTT. Its protein product is CASTGGAGKDTEAFF.

V is TRBV18 and J is TRBJ2-5; D is possibly TRBD2 (6 bases). V gave up 3 bases and J gave up 2 bases, with 10 bases separating them. The CDR3 is 14 residues long. Germline V gene sequence: CDR1 KGHSH, CDR2 LQKENI. CDR3 residues: CASSPHGSQETQYF. CDR3 DNA: TGTGCCAGCTCACCGCACGGGAGTCAAGAGACCCAGTACTTC.

The V call is TRBV7-6, the J call TRBJ1-6, with 8 bases matching TRBD1. Germline V gene data show CDR1 as SGHVS and CDR2 as FNYEAQ. The CDR3 has 15 amino acids. The J segment lost 4 bases and the V segment lost 1 base, leaving 0 bases of the junction unmatched. CDR3 nucleotide sequence: TGTGCCAGCAGCTTAGGACAGGGGTATAATTCACCCCTCCACTTT. Protein sequence: CASSLGQGYNSPLHF.

The chain couples TRBV3-1 (or the pseudogene TRBV3-2) to TRBJ1-1, with D unclear. Germline CDR1 is LGHDT and CDR2 is YNNKEL (reference sequence). The CDR3 has 15 residues. The V gene lost 1 base and the J gene lost 4 bases, with 13 bases spanning the gap. The CDR3 sequence: CASSQVFGVGTEAFF. CDR3 in DNA: TGTGCCAGCAGCCAAGTGTTCGGGGTTGGCACTGAAGCTTTCTTT.

V gene TRBV19 combines with J gene TRBJ1-6; possible D gene TRBD1, 6 bases. V was pared by 7 bases and J by 4 bases, with 17 bases between. CDR3 length equals 16 residues. The germline CDR1 and CDR2 sequences are LNHDA and SQIVND (reference sequence). Written as DNA, the CDR3 is TGTGCCAGTAAGTCAGGGGTCATCGGATATAATTCACCCCTCCACTTT. The encoded protein is CASKSGVIGYNSPLHF.

The V gene is TRBV9, the J gene TRBJ2-7; TRBD1 matches 7 bases. There are 15 residues in the CDR3. The V gene end was trimmed by 4 bases and the J gene end by 2 bases; junction bases not matched to a gene: 9. CDR1 and CDR2 (germline): SGDLS, YYNGEE. The CDR3 sequence: CASSPGTVYTYEQYF. CDR3 coding DNA: TGTGCCAGCAGCCCGGGGACAGTCTACACCTACGAGCAGTACTTC.

The chain joins TRBV3-1 (or the pseudogene TRBV3-2) to TRBJ1-2; maybe TRBD1 (6 bases). The length of the CDR3 is 17 residues. Trimming stripped 2 bases from V and 5 bases from J, with 21 bases between. Looked up from germline, CDR1 is LGHDT and CDR2 is YNNKEL (reference sequence). This chain's CDR3 is CASSQRPTGWSAYGYTF. CDR3 in DNA: TGTGCCAGCAGCCAACGTCCCACAGGGTGGTCTGCTTATGGCTACACCTTC.

This sequence joins TRBV18 and TRBJ2-7; TRBD2 aligns across 7 bases. With V trimmed by 3 bases and J by 4 bases, 9 bases remained unmatched. The CDR3 length is 15 residues. CDR1 and CDR2 from the germline V gene are KGHSH and LQKENI. The CDR3 DNA sequence: TGTGCCAGCTCACCTCTCGGCGGGAGAGGGTACGAGCAGTACTTC. Translating gives CASSPLGGRGYEQYF.

This chain uses TRBV27 with TRBJ2-1; D is unclear. Trimming removed 0 bases at V and 9 bases at J, with 12 bases between. The CDR3 runs to 14 residues. Germline CDR1 is MNHEY and CDR2 is SMNVEV (reference sequence). The CDR3 loop reads CASSLSSYSGEQFF. CDR3 bases: TGTGCCAGCAGTTTATCGTCCTACTCTGGTGAGCAGTTCTTC.

This rearrangement joins TRBV4-1 to TRBJ1-2; tentatively, D is TRBD1 (5 bases). V was trimmed by 4 bases and J by 0 bases, leaving 18 bases between them. From germline, CDR1 is MGHRA and CDR2 YSYEKL. This CDR3 comprises 17 residues. The DNA for the CDR3 is TGCGCCAGCAGCCTGCCACGCCGGGGGAAAACTAACTATGGCTACACCTTC. Residues: CASSLPRRGKTNYGYTF.

J is TRBJ1-6 and V is TRBV6-6, with D maybe TRBD1 (6 bases). Trimming shortened V by 7 bases and J by 6 bases, and 10 bases separated the two germline ends. CDR3 length: 13 amino acids. The V gene's germline CDR1 is MNHNY and CDR2 SVGAGI (reference sequence). CDR3 bases: TGTGCCAGCACAGGGGACGGTAATTCACCCCTCCACTTT. It codes for CASTGDGNSPLHF.

The rearrangement joins TRBV2 to TRBJ1-1, with unresolved D. This CDR3 is built from 12 residues. Trimming removed 4 bases at V and 7 bases at J, with 10 bases between. Germline V gives CDR1 SNHLY, CDR2 FYNNEI. Written as DNA, the CDR3 is TGTGCCAGCAGTGGCACCCGGTATGAAGCTTTCTTT. This sequence encodes CASSGTRYEAFF.

The rearrangement uses TRBV28 and TRBJ2-7; the match to TRBD1 covers 7 bases. This CDR3 is built from 12 residues. Germline V CDR1 and CDR2: MDHEN, SYDVKM. V dropped 7 bases and J dropped 6; count of bases not matched to a gene: 6. This CDR3 reads CASITGVGEQYF. The CDR3 nucleotides are TGTGCCAGCATCACAGGGGTTGGCGAGCAGTACTTC.

V usage is TRBV5-1 and J usage is TRBJ2-4; 8 nucleotides align to TRBD1. The CDR3 spans 14 residues. The germline gives CDR1 SGHRS, CDR2 YFSETQ. The V and J ends lost 1 base and 5 bases, in that order; junction bases with no gene match: 2. DNA of the CDR3: TGCGCCAGCAGCTTGACAGGGGGAGAAAACATTCAGTACTTC. Encoded protein: CASSLTGGENIQYF.

This clone came up once. This chain connects TRBV19 to TRBJ1-2; perhaps TRBD1 as D (6 bases). V shed 0 bases and J shed 8 bases, with 19 bases lying between them. Germline CDR1 is LNHDA and CDR2 is SQIVND (reference sequence). This CDR3 comprises 16 residues. The CDR3 is CASSIDDRLISSGYTF. In DNA form, the CDR3 reads TGTGCCAGTAGTATAGATGACAGGCTAATTTCGTCGGGCTACACCTTC.

The V gene is TRBV2, the J gene TRBJ1-2; D may be TRBD1 (5 bases). CDR1 is SNHLY, CDR2 FYNNEI, per germline. CDR3 length: 13 residues. V dropped 4 bases and J dropped 2 bases, with 8 bases sitting between them. DNA for the CDR3: TGTGCCAGCAGTGGTCCAGGGAACTATGGCTACACCTTC. Translating it yields CASSGPGNYGYTF.

The chain employs TRBV6-5 and TRBJ1-1; unclear D gene. The CDR3 sequence is 14 residues long. Per the germline V gene, CDR1 is MNHEY and CDR2 is SVGAGI. V dropped 6 bases and J dropped 1 base, with 12 bases sitting between them. CDR3 loop: CASSSLGSNTEAFF. As DNA, the CDR3 is TGTGCCAGCAGCTCTTTGGGCTCGAACACTGAAGCTTTCTTT.

The chain joins TRBV6-5 to TRBJ1-2; a possible D gene is TRBD1 (6 bases). CDR1 and CDR2 from the germline V gene are MNHEY and SVGAGI. Trimming removed 0 bases at V and 5 bases at J, with 10 bases between. CDR3 size: 14 residues. CDR3 nucleotides: TGTGCCAGCAGTTACTCTGCGGGGGCGTATGGCTACACCTTC. Its protein product is CASSYSAGAYGYTF.